This TCR beta chain derives from a study of cytomegalovirus exposure and HLA in healthy donors (dated by TCRdb to about 2017). For the study in its entirety: According to an earlier analysis of a few hundred of the donors, some 180 million T cells yielded approximately 120 million unique TCR beta sequences and approximately 280 Gb of sequence data. Five DR-DQ haplotypes were handled as single units for association and clustering because linkage in the cohort was strong. All discovery cohort repertoires had been generated on a single sequencing platform. In an earlier analysis of roughly 580 of the donors, high-throughput TCR beta sequencing was used to judge whether each TCR beta V gene segment behaved as functional or pseudogenic. A later genetic analysis used genome-wide SNP genotypes for about 60% of the roughly 700 donors, treating that subset as a discovery cohort. The later analysis used no new phenotypic data to find candidate immune exposures, relying instead on TCR beta sequences and their occurrence across donors. Besides the first cohort of approximately 670 subjects, a separate validation cohort made up of over 100 different subjects was used. The study used immunosequencing to profile the T cell repertoires of about 670 subjects and linked those repertoires to cytomegalovirus serostatus. HLA typing included class I and class II loci at four-digit resolution. High-throughput TCR immunosequencing, statistical association of individual TCRs with disease status, and machine learning were combined to predict cytomegalovirus infection status. Among the approximately 420 genotyped donors, around 81% belonged to the genetic ancestry cluster associated with self-reported Caucasian donors. Across 300 to 500 genotyped donors of the cohort, an average of about 220,000 unique TCR beta nucleotide sequences per donor were sequenced, and approximately 17% of those sequences were non-productive. In a later analysis, previously published TCR beta repertoires from more than 500 donors were re-analyzed and high-resolution HLA genotyping was added so that TCR occurrence patterns could be studied. Donor age, sex, ethnicity and CMV serostatus were collected together with the repertoire data. The study aimed to test whether signatures of past pathogen exposure could be identified by cataloging public T cell receptors. Typing coverage differed by locus: A, B, C, DRB1 and DQB1 were typed in roughly 629-640 donors, DQA1 in approximately 520, DPA1 in around 580, and DPB1 in 400 to 480. An early release covering 500 to 750 HLA-typed donors comprised about 300 gigabases of sequencing data and tens of millions of unique TCR sequences.

Worth noting for this clone: Its cognate antigen has yet to be identified. No base-level quality is on record; no much larger clone is a single base apart.

Library preparation was by the immunoSEQ multiplex PCR assay. For the multiplex PCR, a mixture combining 60 forward primers for TCR Vbeta segments and 13 reverse primers for TCR Jbeta segments was used. A multiplex PCR assay on genomic DNA amplified the CDR3 region of rearranged TCR beta genes. On the Illumina HiSeq System, the amplified TCR beta libraries were sequenced as 87-base-pair reads. As for the authors' bioinformatics: In a later analysis, tens of millions of unique TCR beta chains were counted across the 666 repertoires, and some 10 million of these chains were shared by at least two donors. Raw reads were error-corrected and collapsed into unique sequences by a nearest-neighbor algorithm in which closely related sequences were merged to remove PCR and sequencing errors. CDR3 sequences were aligned to IMGT reference sequences to assign V, D and J gene segments. For a sequence to be retained, a match of at least six nucleotides to both a V gene segment and a J gene segment was required. A rearrangement was called productive if the CDR3 had no stop codons and remained in frame with V and J, and every other rearrangement was called non-productive. Following IMGT convention, CDR3 was defined as the stretch from the second conserved V-encoded cysteine up to the conserved J-encoded phenylalanine. In an earlier analysis of more than 550 of the donors, sequences lacking an unambiguous match to a single V gene segment were excluded. In an earlier analysis of more than 500 of the donors, a V segment was called functional when productive rearrangements were above 56.7%, and segregating when the standard deviation between donors exceeded 5%. A statistical classification framework was built to diagnose cytomegalovirus status from the catalog of TCR beta chain sequences. In a later analysis, V and J genes were assigned by comparing TCR nucleotide sequences against IMGT/GENE-DB human TR gene sequences. A later analysis assigned CDR3 sequences and most-parsimonious VDJ recombination scenarios with the TCRdist pipeline. In a later analysis, each TCR beta chain was defined by its CDR3 amino acid sequence together with its V-gene family, and reads lacking a unique V-gene family were excluded. As a way to deal with suspected cross-contamination and a sequencing artifact, a later analysis dropped 450 to 600 nucleotide sequences that were highly shared and had low generation probability. A later analysis calculated a clonal expansion index for each public chain from normalized within-repertoire ranks of inferred template counts. In a later analysis, generation probabilities were computed with a VDJ recombination model fitted to out-of-frame rearrangements, and the resulting probabilities were checked against IGoR. In a later analysis, TCR-TCR, TCR-HLA and TCR-CMV co-occurrence was scored with hypergeometric tests, and a repertoire-size bias correction was applied to TCR pairs. To estimate false discovery rates, a later analysis permuted the HLA or CMV assignments 20 times. In a later analysis, co-occurring TCRs were grouped with DBSCAN, and TCRdist sequence similarity was added when clustering was performed within HLA-allele-positive subsets. Co-occurrence clustering excluded repertoires with fewer than 30,000 or more than 120,000 public chains, plus five with anomalous nucleotide sharing. Entries here come from immuneACCESS through TCRdb and include only in-frame sequences with V and J called. Some clones fail to appear in such tables; in the studies checked, an unresolved V gene covers under half of the shortfall, and the cause of the remainder is unknown. The D gene and trimming were derived from the DNA, and the V and J assignments and clone size from that table. Counted in this sample were tens of thousands of clones; about 83% of them appeared once. The top ten clones comprise around 4% of the sample.

The paper as a whole reports these results and caveats: Across donors, most TCR sequences were observed very rarely, whereas some public TCRs were present in many individuals. Immune exposure information for the cohort was limited to CMV serostatus. In a later analysis, 16,951 TCR beta sequences were associated with specific HLA alleles at a false discovery rate of 0.05. Strong co-occurrence of HLA alleles, especially DR and DQ, made assigning TCR associations to individual alleles difficult. In vitro tests confirmed that three of the cytomegalovirus-associated TCR beta chains recognize cytomegalovirus antigens. The study gave a list of 150 to 200 TCR beta chains associated with cytomegalovirus. A further reported finding was that TCR beta sequences accurately predicted the HLA-A and HLA-B alleles for most subjects in the first cohort. V-gene and J-gene trimming of TCR beta chains was associated with a missense DCLRE1C variant in a later genetic analysis, and the association was replicated in an independent cohort. A later genetic analysis reported fewer N-insertions in productive TCRs among donors in an Asian-associated ancestry cluster than the roughly 700-donor mean. A cluster of highly shared sequence variants was judged likely to represent a technical artifact of the sequencing pipeline. In a later analysis, the rate of TCR association differed among HLA loci, with DRB1 alleles having the most associated TCRs and HLA-C alleles having the fewest. Because some donors lacked HLA typing at each locus, the association tests relied only on the typed subset. Correlated functional status among segregating V segments might be attributable to linkage disequilibrium, but an unknown experimental factor could not be ruled out. Most CMV-associated TCR beta chains appeared to be HLA-restricted in a later analysis, and the HLA associations seemed to be driven largely by CMV exposure. The classifier was reported to diagnose cytomegalovirus status with high specificity and sensitivity in both the original cohort and the validation cohort. The authors suggested that the approach could potentially be generalized to other disease states and immunological phenotypes. Several of the top co-occurrence clusters appeared to be linked to parvovirus B19, influenza, CMV and Epstein-Barr virus, according to a later analysis. The earlier analysis of 587 of the donors excluded around 17 rarely observed V segments, including chromosome 9 orphons, because counts were too low. Because the 87-base-pair reads could not distinguish some IMGT-functional V segments, including TRBV6-2 and TRBV6-3, those segments were excluded. The cohort was sequenced for TCR beta chains only, and without alpha or paired-chain data the features that could be detected were limited. Presence/absence analyses assumed roughly uniform sequencing depth across donors, an assumption that may not hold. In an earlier analysis of around 500 of the donors, most TCR beta V segments appeared in productive rearrangements about 87% or about 30% of the time, broadly matching IMGT annotations. Compared with equally common non-associated chains, HLA-associated TCR beta chains in a later analysis were more clonally expanded and had lower generation probabilities.

Based on the germline V gene, the CDR1 and CDR2 sequences are MGHRA and YSYEKL. The CDR3 spans 15 residues, from the cysteine through the phenylalanine. Here the CDR3 DNA is all that survives: 45 bases in frame from base 1. V is reduced by 0 bases and J by 4 bases, leaving a spacing of 10 bases between them. The cohort comprised 550 to 700 healthy bone marrow donors. At the time of sampling, all cohort members were nominally healthy, though unrecorded immune exposures were likely present. The donor tested CMV seronegative, placing the donor among the roughly 350 seronegative members of the cohort. A peripheral blood sample was provided by each donor, and peripheral blood mononuclear cells were used for TCR beta sequencing. Genomic DNA extraction from the blood cell samples was performed with the Qiagen DNeasy Blood Extraction Kit.

This TCR derives from a man aged 25-45 years in good health and CMV-seronegative. The chain was built from TRBV4-1 and TRBJ1-5; tentative D gene TRBD1, with 6 bases matching. The sequenced material came from PBMCs. The CDR3 here reads CASSQDRQGNQPQHF. In nucleotide form, the sequence is TGCGCCAGCAGCCAAGACCGGCAGGGGAATCAGCCCCAGCATTTT.